This record covers a single T cell receptor beta chain. The antigen remains unidentified. TCRdb reprocessed the RT-PCR reads with MiXCR, giving one entry per CDR3 protein. Of approximately 520,000 distinct CDR3 sequences listed, roughly 25% were seen once; the top ten hold about 1.9%. Germline CDR1 and CDR2: SGHAT and FQNNGV. With V trimmed by 1 base and J by 0 bases, 5 bases remained unmatched. This CDR3 region has 18 residues. The sample originates from a study of response to subunit inactivated influenza vaccine. General study points: Authors suggested that a seasonal influenza vaccination recruits few new T cells each time.

The V and J genes are TRBV11-2 and TRBJ2-3; 12 bases fit TRBD2. The sample in question was CD4+ T cells sorted from PBMCs, obtained 5 days after vaccination. This TCR was recovered from a man in his fifties or sixties who received an inactivated influenza vaccine. In DNA form, the CDR3 reads TGTGCCAGCAGCTTAGGGGCTAGCGGGAGGGTTAGCACAGATACGCAGTATTTT. Amino acid sequence: CASSLGASGRVSTDTQYF. The variable domain in full, with the rest retrieved from reference TRBV11-2 and TRBJ2-3, is EAGVAQSPRYKIIEKRQSVAFWCNPISGHATLYWYQQILGQGPKLLIQFQNNGVVDDSQLPKDRFSAERLKGVDSTLKIQPAKLEDSAVYLCASSLGASGRVSTDTQYFGPGTRLTVL.